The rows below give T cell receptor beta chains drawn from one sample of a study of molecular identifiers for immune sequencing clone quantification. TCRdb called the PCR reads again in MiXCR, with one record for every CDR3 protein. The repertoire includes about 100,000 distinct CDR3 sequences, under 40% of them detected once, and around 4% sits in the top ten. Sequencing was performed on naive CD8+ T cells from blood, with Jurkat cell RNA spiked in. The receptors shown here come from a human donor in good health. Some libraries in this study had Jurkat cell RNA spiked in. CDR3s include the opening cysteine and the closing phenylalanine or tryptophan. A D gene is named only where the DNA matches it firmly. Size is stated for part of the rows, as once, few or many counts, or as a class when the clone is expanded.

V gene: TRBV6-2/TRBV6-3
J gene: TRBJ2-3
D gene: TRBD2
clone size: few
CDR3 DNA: TGTGCCACCCCCATACCTCAGCGGGAGGAAGGAGATACGCAGTATTTT
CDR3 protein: CATPIPQREEGDTQYF

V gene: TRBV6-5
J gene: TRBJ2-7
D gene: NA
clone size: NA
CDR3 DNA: TGTGCCAGCAGCTACGACCCTTTCTACGAGCAGTACTTC
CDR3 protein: CASSYDPFYEQYF

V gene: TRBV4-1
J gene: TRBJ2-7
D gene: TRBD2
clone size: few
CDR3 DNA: TGCGCCAGCAGCCAATTCTGGGGCGGGAGGGACTACGAGCAGTACTTC
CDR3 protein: CASSQFWGGRDYEQYF

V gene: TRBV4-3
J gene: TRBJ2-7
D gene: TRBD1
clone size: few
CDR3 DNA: TGCGCCAGCAGCCATCTGGGACAGTCCTACGAGCAGTACTTC
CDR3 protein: CASSHLGQSYEQYF

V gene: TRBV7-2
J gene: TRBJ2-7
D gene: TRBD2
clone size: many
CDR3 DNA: TGTGCCAGCAGCTTAACTAGCGGGATGGGCGAGCAGTACTTC
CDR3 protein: CASSLTSGMGEQYF

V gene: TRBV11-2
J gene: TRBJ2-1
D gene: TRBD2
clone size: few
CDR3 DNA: TGTGCCAGCAGCTTAGATCCCGGGACTAGCGTCTACAATGAGCAGTTCTTC
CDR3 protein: CASSLDPGTSVYNEQFF

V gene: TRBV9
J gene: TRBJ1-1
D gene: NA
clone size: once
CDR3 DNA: TGTACCAGCAGCGTAGATGGGAACACTGAAGCTTTCTTT
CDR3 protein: CTSSVDGNTEAFF

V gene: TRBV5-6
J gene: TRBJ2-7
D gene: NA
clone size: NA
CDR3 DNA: TGTGCCAGCAGCCCACGATCTTCGTCCGAGCAGTACTTC
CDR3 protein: CASSPRSSSEQYF

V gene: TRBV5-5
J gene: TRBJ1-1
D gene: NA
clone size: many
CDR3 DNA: TGTGCCAGCAGCGTTCCGCGCGCGCAGGCGGGGGTCGATAGTGAAGCTTTCTTT
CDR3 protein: CASSVPRAQAGVDSEAFF

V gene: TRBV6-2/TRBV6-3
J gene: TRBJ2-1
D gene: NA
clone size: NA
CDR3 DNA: TGTGCCAGCAGGGTACACCAGGGCAATGAGCAGTTCTTC
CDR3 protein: CASRVHQGNEQFF

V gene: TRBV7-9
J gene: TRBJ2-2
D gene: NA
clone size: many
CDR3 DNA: TGTGCCAGCAGCTCCGCTTACACCGGGGAGCTGTTTTTT
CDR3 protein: CASSSAYTGELFF

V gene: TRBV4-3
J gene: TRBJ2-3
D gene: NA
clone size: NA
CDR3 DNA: TGCGCCAGCAGCCAAGAACTTGTACGCACAGATACGCAGTATTTT
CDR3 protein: CASSQELVRTDTQYF

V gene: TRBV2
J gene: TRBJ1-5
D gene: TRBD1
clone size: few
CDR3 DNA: TGTGCCAGCAGTACAGGGGAGCAGCCCCAGCATTTT
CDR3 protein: CASSTGEQPQHF

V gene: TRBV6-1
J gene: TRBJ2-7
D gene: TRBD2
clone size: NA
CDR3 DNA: TGTGCCAGCACTCCTGGACTAGCGCCCAGATACGAGCAGTACTTC
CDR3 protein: CASTPGLAPRYEQYF

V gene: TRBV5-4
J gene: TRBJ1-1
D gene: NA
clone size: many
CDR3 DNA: TGTGCCAGCAGCTTGGCCGGAGGCGGAGAAGCTTTCTTT
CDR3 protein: CASSLAGGGEAFF

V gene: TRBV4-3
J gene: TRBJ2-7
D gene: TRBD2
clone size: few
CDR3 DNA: TGCGCCAGCAGCCAAGAGTTGGGTAGCGGGGGAAGCTACGAGCAGTACTTC
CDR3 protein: CASSQELGSGGSYEQYF

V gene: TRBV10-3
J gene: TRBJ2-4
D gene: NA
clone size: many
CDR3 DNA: TGTGCCATCAGTGATCAGGGCGACAAAAACATTCAGTACTTC
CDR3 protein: CAISDQGDKNIQYF

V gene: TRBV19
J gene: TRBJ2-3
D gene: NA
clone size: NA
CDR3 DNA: TGTGCCAGTAGAGGGGGGGTTACGCAGTATTTT
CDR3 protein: CASRGGVTQYF

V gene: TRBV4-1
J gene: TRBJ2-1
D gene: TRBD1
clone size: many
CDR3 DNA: TGCGCCAGCGTGACAGGGGCTGAGCAGTTCTTC
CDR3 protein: CASVTGAEQFF

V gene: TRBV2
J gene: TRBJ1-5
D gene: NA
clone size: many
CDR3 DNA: TGTGCCAGCAGGCGCAGTGAGAGGAGCAATCAGCCCCAGCATTTT
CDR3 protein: CASRRSERSNQPQHF

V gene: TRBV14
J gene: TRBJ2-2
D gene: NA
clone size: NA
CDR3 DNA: TGTGCCAGCAGCCCTGGTCCGGGAGAGAACGCCGGGGAGCTGTTTTTT
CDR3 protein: CASSPGPGENAGELFF

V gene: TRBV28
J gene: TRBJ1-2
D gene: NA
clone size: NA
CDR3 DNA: TGTGCCAGCAGTTGGTTGTCCGCAGCCTATGGCTACACCTTC
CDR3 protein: CASSWLSAAYGYTF

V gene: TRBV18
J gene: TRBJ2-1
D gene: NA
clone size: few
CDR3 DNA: TGTGCCAGCTCATCCAGACTATCCTATGAGCAGTTCTTC
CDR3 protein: CASSSRLSYEQFF

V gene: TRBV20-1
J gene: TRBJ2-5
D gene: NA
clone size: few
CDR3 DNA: TGCAGTGCTAGAGTGGAGAAGACCCAGTACTTC
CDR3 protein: CSARVEKTQYF

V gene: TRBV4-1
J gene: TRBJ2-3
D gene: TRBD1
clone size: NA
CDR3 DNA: TGCGCCAGCAGCACCCTGACAGGGGGCGCGGGCACAGATACGCAGTATTTT
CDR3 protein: CASSTLTGGAGTDTQYF

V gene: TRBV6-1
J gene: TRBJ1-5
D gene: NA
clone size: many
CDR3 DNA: TGTGCCAGCAGTGAATATCAGCCCCAGCATTTT
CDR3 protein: CASSEYQPQHF

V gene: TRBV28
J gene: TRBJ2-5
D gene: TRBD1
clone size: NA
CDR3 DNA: TGTGTCAGCAGTTTAAGGCAGGGGGCAGAGACCCAGTACTTC
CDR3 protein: CVSSLRQGAETQYF

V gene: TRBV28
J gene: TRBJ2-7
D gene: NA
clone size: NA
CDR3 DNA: TGTGCCAGCAGCACCGTAACCTACGAGCAGTACTTC
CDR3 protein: CASSTVTYEQYF

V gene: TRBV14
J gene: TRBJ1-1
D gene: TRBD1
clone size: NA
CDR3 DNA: TGTGCCAGCAGCCCCGACAGGGGTTATACTGAAGCTTTCTTT
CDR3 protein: CASSPDRGYTEAFF

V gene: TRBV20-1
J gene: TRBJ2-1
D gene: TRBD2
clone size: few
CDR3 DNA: TGCAGTGCTACGCCGGGACTAGCGGGATTTTTGAGCTCCTACAATGAGCAGTTCTTC
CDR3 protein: CSATPGLAGFLSSYNEQFF

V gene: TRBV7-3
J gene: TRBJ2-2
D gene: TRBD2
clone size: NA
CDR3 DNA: TGTGCCAGCAGCCCAAAGGCTAGCGGGAGCGGTCCCACCGGGGAGCTGTTTTTT
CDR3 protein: CASSPKASGSGPTGELFF

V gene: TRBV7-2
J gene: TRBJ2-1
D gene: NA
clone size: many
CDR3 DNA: TGTGCCAGCAGCTTCTGGGGCGATGAGCAGTTCTTC
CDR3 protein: CASSFWGDEQFF

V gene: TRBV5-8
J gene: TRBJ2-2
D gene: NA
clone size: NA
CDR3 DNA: TGTGCCAGCAGCTTGGTGGTCCGAGGAGCGGCGAACACCGGGGAGCTGTTTTTT
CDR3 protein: CASSLVVRGAANTGELFF

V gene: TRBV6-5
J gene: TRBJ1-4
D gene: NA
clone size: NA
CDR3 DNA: TGTGCCAGCAGCCCCTACAGGGAGGTTAATGAAAAACTGTTTTTT
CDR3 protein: CASSPYREVNEKLFF

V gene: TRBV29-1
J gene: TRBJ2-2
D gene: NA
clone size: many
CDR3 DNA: TGCAGCGTCCTGCGGGACACCGGGGAGCTGTTTTTT
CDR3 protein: CSVLRDTGELFF

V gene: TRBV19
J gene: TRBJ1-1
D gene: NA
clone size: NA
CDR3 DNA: TGTGCCAGTAGTATAGATCTCGACAGCAACACTGAAGCTTTCTTT
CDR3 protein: CASSIDLDSNTEAFF

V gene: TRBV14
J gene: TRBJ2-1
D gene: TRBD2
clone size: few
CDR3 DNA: TGTGCCAGCAGCCAACCCGGGACTAGCGGGAGCTCCTACAATGAGCAGTTCTTC
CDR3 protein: CASSQPGTSGSSYNEQFF

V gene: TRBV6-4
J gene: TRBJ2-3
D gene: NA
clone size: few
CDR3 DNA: TGTGCCAGCAGTGACAGGGGTGGCACAGATACGCAGTATTTT
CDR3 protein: CASSDRGGTDTQYF

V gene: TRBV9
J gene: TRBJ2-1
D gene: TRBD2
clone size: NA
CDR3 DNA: TGTGCCAGCAGCGTAGCTGGGGGGGTGAGGGCTGAGCAGTTCTTC
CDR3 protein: CASSVAGGVRAEQFF

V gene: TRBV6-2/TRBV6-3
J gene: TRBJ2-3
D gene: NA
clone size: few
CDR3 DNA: TGTGCCAGCAGTTGGGGGGCACCCTCTCAAGATACGCAGTATTTT
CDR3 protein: CASSWGAPSQDTQYF

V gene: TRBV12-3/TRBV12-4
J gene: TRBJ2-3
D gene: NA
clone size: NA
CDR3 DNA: TGTGCCAGCTCGATACCGGGGCAGGGTTGGAGCACAGATACGCAGTATTTT
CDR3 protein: CASSIPGQGWSTDTQYF

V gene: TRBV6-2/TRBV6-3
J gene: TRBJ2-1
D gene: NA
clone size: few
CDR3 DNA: TGTGCCAGCAGTTACGGTAATTTGGTAGGGGGAGATGAGCAGTTCTTC
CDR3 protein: CASSYGNLVGGDEQFF

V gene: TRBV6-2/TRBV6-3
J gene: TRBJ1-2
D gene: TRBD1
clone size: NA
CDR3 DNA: TGTGCCAGCACTCTCCAGGGGGAATACGGCTACACCTTC
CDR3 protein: CASTLQGEYGYTF

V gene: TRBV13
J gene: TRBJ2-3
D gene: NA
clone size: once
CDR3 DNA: TGTGCCAGCAGCTTAGGCCAGACAAGCACAGAAACGCAGTATTTT
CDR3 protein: CASSLGQTSTETQYF

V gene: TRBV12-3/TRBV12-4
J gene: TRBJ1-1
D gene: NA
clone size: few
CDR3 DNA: TGTGCCAGCAGTTACGGGACGGTGAACACTGAAGCTTTCTTT
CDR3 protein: CASSYGTVNTEAFF

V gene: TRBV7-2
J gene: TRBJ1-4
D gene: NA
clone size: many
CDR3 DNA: TGTGCCAGCAGCTTCACGGGTGAAAAACTGTTTTTT
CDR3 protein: CASSFTGEKLFF

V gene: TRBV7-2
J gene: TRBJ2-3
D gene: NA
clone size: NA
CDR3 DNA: TGTGCCAGCAGCTTATTGGGGGGCACAGATACGCTGTATTTT
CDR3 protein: CASSLLGGTDTLYF

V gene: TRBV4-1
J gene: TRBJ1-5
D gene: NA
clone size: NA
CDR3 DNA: TGCGCCAGCAGCCAGGAAGGAGGGGAACAGCCCCAGCATTTT
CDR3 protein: CASSQEGGEQPQHF

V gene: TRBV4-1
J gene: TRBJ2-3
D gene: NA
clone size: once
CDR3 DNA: TGCGCCAGCAGCCAGGGGGCTCGGGTGACAGATACGCAGTATTTT
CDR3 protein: CASSQGARVTDTQYF

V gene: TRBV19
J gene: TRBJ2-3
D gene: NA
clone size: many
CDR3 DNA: TGTGCCAGTAGTGCCCGACCGGGTCCTACAGATACGCAGTATTTT
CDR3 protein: CASSARPGPTDTQYF

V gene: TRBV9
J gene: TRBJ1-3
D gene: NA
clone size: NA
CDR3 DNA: TGTGCCAGCAGCAGAACGGGACGCGGCTCTGGAAACACCATATATTTT
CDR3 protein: CASSRTGRGSGNTIYF

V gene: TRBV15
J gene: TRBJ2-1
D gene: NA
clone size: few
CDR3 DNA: TGTGCCACCAGCAGACTCGCGGCGGGCGGCTCTAGGCACAATGAGCAGTTCTTC
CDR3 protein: CATSRLAAGGSRHNEQFF

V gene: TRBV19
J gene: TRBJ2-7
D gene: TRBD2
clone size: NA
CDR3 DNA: TGTGCCAGTAGTCCTGGGACTAGCAACTACGAGCAGTACTTC
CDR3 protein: CASSPGTSNYEQYF

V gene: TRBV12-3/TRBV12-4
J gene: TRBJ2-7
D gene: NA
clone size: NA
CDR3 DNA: TGTGCCAGCAGTTTCGGGGCTAGCCCCTACGAGCAGTACTTC
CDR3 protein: CASSFGASPYEQYF

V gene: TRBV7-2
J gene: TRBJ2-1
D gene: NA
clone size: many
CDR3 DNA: TGTGCCAGCAGCTCCACCCCAGGAGAGCAGTTCTTC
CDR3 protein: CASSSTPGEQFF

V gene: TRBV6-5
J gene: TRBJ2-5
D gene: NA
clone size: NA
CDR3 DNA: TGTGCCAGCAGTTACTCTGGGGGGTCACAAGAGACCCAGTACTTC
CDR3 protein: CASSYSGGSQETQYF

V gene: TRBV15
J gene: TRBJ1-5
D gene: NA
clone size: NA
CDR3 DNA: TGTGCCACCAGCAGAGACCCGACAGTTTATAGCAATCAGCCCCAGCATTTT
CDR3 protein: CATSRDPTVYSNQPQHF